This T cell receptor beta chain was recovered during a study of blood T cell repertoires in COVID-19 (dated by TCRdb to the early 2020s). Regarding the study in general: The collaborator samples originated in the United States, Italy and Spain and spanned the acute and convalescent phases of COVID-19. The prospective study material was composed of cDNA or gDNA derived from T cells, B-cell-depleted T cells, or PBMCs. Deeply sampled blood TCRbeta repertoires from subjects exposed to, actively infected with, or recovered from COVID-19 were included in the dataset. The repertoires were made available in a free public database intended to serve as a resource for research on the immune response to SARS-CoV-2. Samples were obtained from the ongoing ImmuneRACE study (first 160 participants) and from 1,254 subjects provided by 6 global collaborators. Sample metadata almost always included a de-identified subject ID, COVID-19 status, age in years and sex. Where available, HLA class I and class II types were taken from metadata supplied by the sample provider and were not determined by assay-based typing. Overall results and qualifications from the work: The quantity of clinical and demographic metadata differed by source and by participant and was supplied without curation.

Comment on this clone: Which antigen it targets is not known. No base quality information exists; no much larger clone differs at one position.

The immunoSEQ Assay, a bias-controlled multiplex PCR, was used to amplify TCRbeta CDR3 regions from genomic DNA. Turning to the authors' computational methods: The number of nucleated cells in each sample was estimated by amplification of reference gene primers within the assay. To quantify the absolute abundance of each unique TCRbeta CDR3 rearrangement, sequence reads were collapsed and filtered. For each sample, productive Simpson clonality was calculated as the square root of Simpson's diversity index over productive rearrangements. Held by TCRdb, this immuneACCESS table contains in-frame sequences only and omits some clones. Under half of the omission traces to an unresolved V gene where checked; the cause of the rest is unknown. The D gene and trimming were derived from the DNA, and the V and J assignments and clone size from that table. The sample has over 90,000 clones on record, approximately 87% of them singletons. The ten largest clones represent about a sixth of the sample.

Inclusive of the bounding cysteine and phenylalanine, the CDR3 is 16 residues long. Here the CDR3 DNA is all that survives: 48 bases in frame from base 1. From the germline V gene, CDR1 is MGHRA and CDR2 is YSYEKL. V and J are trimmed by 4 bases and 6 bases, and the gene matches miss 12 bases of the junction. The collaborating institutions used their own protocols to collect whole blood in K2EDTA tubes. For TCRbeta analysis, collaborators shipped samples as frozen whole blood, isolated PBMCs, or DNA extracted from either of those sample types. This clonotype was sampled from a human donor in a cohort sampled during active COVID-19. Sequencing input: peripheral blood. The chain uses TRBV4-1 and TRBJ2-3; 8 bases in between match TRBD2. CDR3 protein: CASSPRAGGTQDTQYF. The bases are TGCGCCAGCAGCCCGAGGGCGGGGGGCACTCAGGATACGCAGTATTTT.